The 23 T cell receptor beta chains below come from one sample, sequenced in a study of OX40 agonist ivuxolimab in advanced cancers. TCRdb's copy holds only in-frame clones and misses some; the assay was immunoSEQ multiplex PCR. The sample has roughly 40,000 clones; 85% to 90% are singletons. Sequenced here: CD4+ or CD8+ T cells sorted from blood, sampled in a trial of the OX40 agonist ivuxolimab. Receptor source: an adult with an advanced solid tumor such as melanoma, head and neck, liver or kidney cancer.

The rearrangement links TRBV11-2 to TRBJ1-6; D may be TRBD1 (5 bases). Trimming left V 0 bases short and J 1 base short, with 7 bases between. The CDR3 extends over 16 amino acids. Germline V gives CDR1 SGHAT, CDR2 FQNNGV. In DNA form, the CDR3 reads TGTGCCAGCAGCTTAGATGGGGGATCCTATAATTCACCCCTCCACTTT. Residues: CASSLDGGSYNSPLHF.

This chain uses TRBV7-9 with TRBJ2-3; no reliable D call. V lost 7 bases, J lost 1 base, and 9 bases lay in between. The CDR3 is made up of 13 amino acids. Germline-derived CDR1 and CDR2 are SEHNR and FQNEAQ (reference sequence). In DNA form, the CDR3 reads TGTGCCAGCATTTCAGGCGGCACAGATACGCAGTATTTT. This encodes CASISGGTDTQYF.

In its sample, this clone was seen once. Written as DNA, the CDR3 is TGTGCCAGCAGTTACGAGGGACAGGGACTGTCACCCCTCCACTTT. It specifies CASSYEGQGLSPLHF. The rearrangement joins TRBV6-5 to TRBJ1-6; 9 positions match TRBD1. The germline gives CDR1 MNHEY, CDR2 SVGAGI. V gave up 2 bases and J gave up 10 bases; unmatched junction bases: 6. This CDR3 has 15 residues.

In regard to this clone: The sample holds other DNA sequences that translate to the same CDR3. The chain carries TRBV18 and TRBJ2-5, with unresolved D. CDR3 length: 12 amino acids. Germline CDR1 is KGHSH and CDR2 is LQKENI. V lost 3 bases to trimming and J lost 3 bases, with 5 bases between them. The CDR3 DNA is TGTGCCAGCTCACCTGGGGAAGAGACCCAGTACTTC. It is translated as CASSPGEETQYF.

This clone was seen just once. CDR3 sequence reads: CASSLDLETQYF. DNA for the CDR3: TGTGCCAGCAGTTTGGATCTGGAGACCCAGTACTTC. The V gene is TRBV28, the J gene TRBJ2-5; unclear D gene. The CDR3 has 12 residues. Germline CDR1 is MDHEN and CDR2 is SYDVKM. Trimming stripped 3 bases from V and 5 bases from J, with 7 bases between.

The CDR3 sequence is CASSRTESSYEQYF. The CDR3 DNA reads as TGTGCCAGCAGTCGGACGGAGAGCTCCTACGAGCAGTACTTC. This sequence joins TRBV5-4 and TRBJ2-7, with D uncertain. The V gene lost 5 bases and the J gene lost 0 bases, with 12 bases spanning the gap. The CDR3 spans 14 residues. The germline gives CDR1 SGHNT, CDR2 YYREEE (reference sequence).

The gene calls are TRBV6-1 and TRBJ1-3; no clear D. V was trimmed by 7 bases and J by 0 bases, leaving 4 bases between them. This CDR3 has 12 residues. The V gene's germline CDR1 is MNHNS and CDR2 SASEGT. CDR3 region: CASIVSGNTIYF. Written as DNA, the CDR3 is TGTGCCAGCATAGTCTCTGGAAACACCATATATTTT.

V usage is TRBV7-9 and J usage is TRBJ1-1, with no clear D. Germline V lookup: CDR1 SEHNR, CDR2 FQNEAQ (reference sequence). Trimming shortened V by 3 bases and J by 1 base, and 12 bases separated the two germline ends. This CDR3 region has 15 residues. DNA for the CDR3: TGTGCCAGCAGCTTCCCGAGGTGGGAGAACACTGAAGCTTTCTTT. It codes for CASSFPRWENTEAFF.

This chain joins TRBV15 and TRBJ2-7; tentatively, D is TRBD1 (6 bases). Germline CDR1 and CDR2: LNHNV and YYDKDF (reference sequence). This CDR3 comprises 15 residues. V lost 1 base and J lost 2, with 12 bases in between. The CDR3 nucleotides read TGTGCCACCAGCAGAGTGGGGGCGGCGGCCTACGAGCAGTACTTC. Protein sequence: CATSRVGAAAYEQYF.

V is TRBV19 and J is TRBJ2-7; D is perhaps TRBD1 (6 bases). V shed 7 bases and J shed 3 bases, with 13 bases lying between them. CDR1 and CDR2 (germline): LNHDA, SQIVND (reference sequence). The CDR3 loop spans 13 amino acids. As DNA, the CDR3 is TGTGCCAGTATTGGTTCGGACAGCTACGAGCAGTACTTC. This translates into CASIGSDSYEQYF.

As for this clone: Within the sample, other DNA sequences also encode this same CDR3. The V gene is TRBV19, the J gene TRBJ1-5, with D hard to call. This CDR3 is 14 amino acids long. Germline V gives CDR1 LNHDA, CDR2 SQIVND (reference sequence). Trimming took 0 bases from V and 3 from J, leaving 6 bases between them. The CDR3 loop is CASSIEGFNQPQHF. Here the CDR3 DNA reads TGTGCCAGTAGTATAGAGGGATTCAATCAGCCCCAGCATTTT.

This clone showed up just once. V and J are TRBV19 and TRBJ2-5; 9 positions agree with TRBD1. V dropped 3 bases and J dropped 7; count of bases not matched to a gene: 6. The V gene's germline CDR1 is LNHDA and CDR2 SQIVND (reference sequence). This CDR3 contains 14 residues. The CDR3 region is CASSMDRGAVTQYF. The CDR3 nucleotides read TGTGCCAGTAGTATGGACAGGGGTGCGGTGACCCAGTACTTC.

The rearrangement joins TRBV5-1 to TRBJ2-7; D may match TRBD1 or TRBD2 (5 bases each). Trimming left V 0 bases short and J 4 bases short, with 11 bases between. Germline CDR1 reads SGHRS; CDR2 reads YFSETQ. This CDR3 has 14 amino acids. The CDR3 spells CASSLDGAGYEQYF. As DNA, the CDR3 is TGCGCCAGCAGCTTGGACGGGGCAGGATACGAGCAGTACTTC.

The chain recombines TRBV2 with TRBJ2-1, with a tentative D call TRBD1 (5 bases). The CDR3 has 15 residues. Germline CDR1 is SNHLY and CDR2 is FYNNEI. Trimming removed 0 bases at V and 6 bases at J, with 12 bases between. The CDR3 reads CASSEAFGQGNEQFF. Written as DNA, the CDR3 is TGTGCCAGCAGTGAAGCGTTCGGCCAGGGCAATGAGCAGTTCTTC. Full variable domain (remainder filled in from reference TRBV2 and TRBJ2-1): EPEVTQTPSHQVTQMGQEVILRCVPISNHLYFYWYRQILGQKVEFLVSFYNNEISEKSEIFDDQFSVERPDGSNFTLKIRSTKLEDSAMYFCASSEAFGQGNEQFFGPGTRLTVL.

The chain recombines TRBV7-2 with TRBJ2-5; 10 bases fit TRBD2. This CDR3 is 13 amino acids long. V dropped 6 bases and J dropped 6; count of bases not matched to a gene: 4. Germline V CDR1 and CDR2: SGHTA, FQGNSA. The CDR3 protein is CASRSGGEKTQYF. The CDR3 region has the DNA TGTGCCAGCAGAAGCGGGGGGGAGAAGACCCAGTACTTC.

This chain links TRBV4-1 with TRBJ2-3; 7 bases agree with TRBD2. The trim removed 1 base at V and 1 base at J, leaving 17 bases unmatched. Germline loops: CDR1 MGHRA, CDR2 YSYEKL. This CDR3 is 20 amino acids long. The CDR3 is CASSQAIPGGGAGRTDTQYF. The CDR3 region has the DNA TGCGCCAGCAGCCAAGCGATTCCGGGAGGAGGGGCGGGGCGCACAGATACGCAGTATTTT.

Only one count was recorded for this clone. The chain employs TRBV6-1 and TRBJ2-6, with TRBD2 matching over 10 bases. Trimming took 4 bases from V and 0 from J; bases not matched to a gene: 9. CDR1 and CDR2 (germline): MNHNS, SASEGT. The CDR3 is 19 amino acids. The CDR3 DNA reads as TGTGCCAGCAGTGGGCGACTAGCGGGTGGGGTCTCTGGGGCCAACGTCCTGACTTTC. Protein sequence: CASSGRLAGGVSGANVLTF.

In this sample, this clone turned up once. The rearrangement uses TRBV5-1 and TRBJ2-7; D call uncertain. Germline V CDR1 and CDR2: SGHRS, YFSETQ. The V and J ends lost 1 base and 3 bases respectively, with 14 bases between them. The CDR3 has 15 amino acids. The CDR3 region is CASSLYGSLGYEQYF. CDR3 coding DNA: TGCGCCAGCAGCTTGTATGGTAGCCTTGGCTACGAGCAGTACTTC.

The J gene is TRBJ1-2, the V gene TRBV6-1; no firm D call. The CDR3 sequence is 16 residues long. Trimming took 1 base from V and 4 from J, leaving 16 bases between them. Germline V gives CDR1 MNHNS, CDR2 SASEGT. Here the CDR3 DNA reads TGTGCCAGCAGTGAAGTGGCCACTCTAGCGGGCTATGGCTACACCTTC. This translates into CASSEVATLAGYGYTF.

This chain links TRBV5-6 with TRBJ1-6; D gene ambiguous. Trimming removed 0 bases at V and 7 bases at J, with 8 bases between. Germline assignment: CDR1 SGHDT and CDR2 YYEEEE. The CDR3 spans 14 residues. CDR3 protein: CASSLAGNNSPLHF. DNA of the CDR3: TGTGCCAGCAGCTTGGCCGGGAACAATTCACCCCTCCACTTT.

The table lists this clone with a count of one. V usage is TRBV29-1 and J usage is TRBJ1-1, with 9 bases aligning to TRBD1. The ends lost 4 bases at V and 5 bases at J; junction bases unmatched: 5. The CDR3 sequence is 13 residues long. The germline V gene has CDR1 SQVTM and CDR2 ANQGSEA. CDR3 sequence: CSVVLGQGTEAFF. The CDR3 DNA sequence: TGCAGCGTTGTGCTGGGACAGGGTACTGAAGCTTTCTTT.

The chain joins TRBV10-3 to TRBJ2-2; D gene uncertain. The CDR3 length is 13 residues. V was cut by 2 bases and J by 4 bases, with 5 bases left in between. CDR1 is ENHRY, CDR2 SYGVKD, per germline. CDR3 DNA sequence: TGTGCCATCAGTGAGGGCGGCACCGGGGAGCTGTTTTTT. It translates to CAISEGGTGELFF.

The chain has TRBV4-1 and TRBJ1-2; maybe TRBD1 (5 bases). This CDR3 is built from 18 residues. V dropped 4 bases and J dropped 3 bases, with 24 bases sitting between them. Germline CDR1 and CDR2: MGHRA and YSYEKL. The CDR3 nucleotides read TGCGCCAGCAGCCCCTTGGTGGGGGGGATAATAGGTGACTATGGCTACACCTTC. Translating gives CASSPLVGGIIGDYGYTF.